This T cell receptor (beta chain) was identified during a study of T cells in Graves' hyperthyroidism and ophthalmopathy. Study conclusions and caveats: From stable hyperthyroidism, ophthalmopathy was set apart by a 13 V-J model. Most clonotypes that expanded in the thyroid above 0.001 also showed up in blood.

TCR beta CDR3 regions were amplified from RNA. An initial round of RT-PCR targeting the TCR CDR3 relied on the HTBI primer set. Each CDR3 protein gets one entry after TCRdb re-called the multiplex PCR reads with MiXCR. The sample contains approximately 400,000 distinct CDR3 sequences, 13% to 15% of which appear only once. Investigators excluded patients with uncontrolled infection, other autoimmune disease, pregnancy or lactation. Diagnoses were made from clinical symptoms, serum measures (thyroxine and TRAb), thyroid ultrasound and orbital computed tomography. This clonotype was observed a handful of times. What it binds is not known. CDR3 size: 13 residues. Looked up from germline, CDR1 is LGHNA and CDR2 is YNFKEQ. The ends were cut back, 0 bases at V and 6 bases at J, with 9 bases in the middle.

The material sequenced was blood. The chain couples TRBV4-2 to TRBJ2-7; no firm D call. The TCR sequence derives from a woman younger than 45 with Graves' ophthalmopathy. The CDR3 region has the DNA TGTGCCAGCAGCCAAGATCGACCAAGCGAGCAGTACTTC. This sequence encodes CASSQDRPSEQYF.